This TCR beta chain is from a study of blood T cell repertoires in COVID-19. Overall study: Samples came from the United States, Italy and Spain, spanning acute and convalescent COVID-19. T cells, B-cell-depleted T cells, or PBMCs supplied cDNA or gDNA.

Seattle's cohort entered during active infection and was followed longitudinally. In the original analysis: Estimation of nucleated cell counts relied on the amplification of reference gene primers. Data came from immunoSEQ multiplex PCR; TCRdb stores just in-frame clones and leaves some out. D and trimming come from the DNA, and the V and J calls and clone size come from that table. The table shows 250,000 to 300,000 clones, with approximately 93% occurring only once. V gave up 2 bases and J gave up 3 bases, with 16 bases separating them. The CDR3 totals 15 residues. Germline-derived CDR1 and CDR2 are GTSNPN and SVGIG (reference sequence).

The sequence was collected from a woman in her twenties or thirties with COVID-19, enrolled during active disease. The sequencing input was peripheral blood. V and J are TRBV30 and TRBJ1-2; D perhaps matches TRBD1 (5 bases). CDR3 sequence reads: CAWSTAGFKYYGYTF. The CDR3 DNA follows: TGTGCCTGGAGTACCGCAGGGTTCAAGTACTATGGCTACACCTTC.